This T cell receptor beta chain originates from a study of identical twins (TCRdb year 2016). With respect to the entire study: To test whether fetal clonotypes persist, the study used deep sequencing on TCR alpha and beta repertoires from monozygotic twins, unrelated adults of various ages, and cord blood. To rule out contamination, the twin experiments were replicated at different times with different library preparation protocols. General study outcomes and caveats: Out-of-frame TCR alpha sharing in monozygotic twins was systematically underestimated by recombination models, whereas sharing between unrelated individuals was in agreement with the recombination models. Invariant T cells such as MAIT and iNKT could partly confound zero-insertion analyses, though diverse VJ usage argued against this for most clonotypes. Because the same donors could not be followed over many years, the conclusions depended on cross-sectional statistical analysis. Compared with coincidental sharing between unrelated individuals, out-of-frame TCR alpha sequences shared between twins had an excess of sequences with low generation probability. Fewer insertions were carried by abundant cord blood beta clonotypes, a similar but weaker trend appeared in young adult naive repertoires, and no such trend appeared in memory repertoires. Excess twin sharing in beta out-of-frame sequences was weaker because fewer shared sequences lowered the signal-to-noise ratio.

Per the germline V gene (reference sequence), DFQATT is the CDR1 and SNEGSKA is the CDR2. From its cysteine to its phenylalanine, the CDR3 spans 15 amino acids. Solely the CDR3 DNA is kept, with 45 bases framed from the first base. Germline trimming: 0 bases from V, 1 base from J; junction bases outside gene matches: 5. Concerning this clonotype: Its specific antigen is unknown. Per-base qualities were not stored, and no clone one base away is much larger.

The protocol used for the library was 5' RACE. Sequenced on an Illumina HiSeq 2000. A universal primer binding site was added through template switching, and the final cDNA carried a unique molecular identifier so that TCR cDNA molecules could be counted accurately. First-strand cDNA for TCR alpha and beta chains was synthesized from specific primers in the conserved constant-segment region. To control for contamination, each cDNA library was double barcoded with a SMART-Mk sample barcode plus Illumina barcodes. TruSeq adapter sequences and Illumina sample barcodes were added in two successive PCR steps. The TCR alpha and beta cDNA libraries were sequenced on the Illumina HiSeq platform using custom primers. Regarding the original processing steps: Raw reads were processed with MiGEC to extract unique molecular identifiers, and MiXCR was used to determine CDR3 positions. For each individual, recombination models were inferred using an EM algorithm with the repgenHMM and IGoR tools. Shared clonotypes were analyzed with the tcR package in R, and sharing was normalized by the product of cloneset sizes. To study raw recombination free of thymic and clonal selection effects, out-of-frame nonproductive sequences were analyzed. Using fastp trimming at Q25 and MiXCR clonotype assembly, TCRdb reanalyzed the public sequencing data and kept in-frame beta chains. Rows are combined by CDR3 protein, so each entry shows the most common genes and DNA. The V and J calls were not made by the authors but by TCRdb's processing. For this sample the table gives approximately 490,000 distinct CDR3 sequences, of which 20% to 25% were detected only once. Approximately 0.52% of the sample lies in the top ten.

Every donor in the study was a healthy Caucasian. The twin cohort consisted of three pairs of female monozygotic twins, all aged roughly 18 to 30 years. CD4+ and CD8+ T cell populations were isolated with positive isolation kits from Invitrogen. These records were also assigned to another study, of yellow fever vaccine responses in identical twins. As that second paper reports: According to the authors, the vaccine-induced T cell response in identical twins seemed to be partly convergent and partly specific to each individual. Focusing on identical twins, the study followed the T cell clones that responded to the vaccine, and did so with precision.

The receptor's source is a woman aged 18-29 years in good health. Sequenced material: CD4+ T cells sorted from blood. The chain joins TRBV20-1 to TRBJ2-5; 7 central nucleotides agree with TRBD2. This receptor has the CDR3 CSARDGLAAQETQYF. The bases read TGCAGTGCTAGAGATGGGCTAGCGGCCCAAGAGACCCAGTACTTC.